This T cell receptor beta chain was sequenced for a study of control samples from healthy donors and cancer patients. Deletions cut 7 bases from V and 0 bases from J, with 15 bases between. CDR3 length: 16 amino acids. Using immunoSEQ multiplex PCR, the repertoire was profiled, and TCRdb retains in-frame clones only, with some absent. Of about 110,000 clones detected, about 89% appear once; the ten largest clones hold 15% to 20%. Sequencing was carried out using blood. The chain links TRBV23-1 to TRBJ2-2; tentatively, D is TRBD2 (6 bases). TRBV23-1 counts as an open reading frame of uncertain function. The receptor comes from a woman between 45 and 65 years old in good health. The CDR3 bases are TGCGCCAGCATACCGACGGACTACGCGAACACCGGGGAGCTGTTTTTT. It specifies CASIPTDYANTGELFF.